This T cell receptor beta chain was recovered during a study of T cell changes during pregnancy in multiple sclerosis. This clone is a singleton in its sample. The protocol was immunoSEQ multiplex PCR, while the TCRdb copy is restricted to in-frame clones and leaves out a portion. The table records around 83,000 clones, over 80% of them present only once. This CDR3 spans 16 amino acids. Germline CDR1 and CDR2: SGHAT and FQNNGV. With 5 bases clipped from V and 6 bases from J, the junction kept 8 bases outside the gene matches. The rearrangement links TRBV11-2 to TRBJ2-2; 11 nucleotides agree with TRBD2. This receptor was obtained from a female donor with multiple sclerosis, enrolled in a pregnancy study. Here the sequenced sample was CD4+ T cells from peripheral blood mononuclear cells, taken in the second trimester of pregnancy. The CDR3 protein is CASSRLATSGAGELFF. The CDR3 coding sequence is TGTGCCAGCAGCCGACTCGCGACTAGCGGGGCCGGGGAGCTGTTTTTT.